This entry lists 17 T cell receptor beta chains sequenced from one sample in a study of CD8+ T cells in alopecia areata. Extraction of RNA preceded its reverse transcription into cDNA, which served as the sequencing template. Libraries were prepared by immunoSEQ multiplex PCR; TCRdb keeps only in-frame clonotypes and omits some of them. The repertoire holds 110,000 or so clones, 50% to 65% seen once, with more than 3% in the top ten. Treatment indicated: oral pan-JAK inhibitor, 5-10 mg twice daily. This specimen consisted of CD4+ T cells sorted from blood, obtained at week 24, from a patient treated with tofacitinib. These receptors were obtained from a human donor with alopecia areata.

The chain joins TRBV7-2 to TRBJ1-1; tentatively, D is TRBD1 (5 bases). Germline V CDR1 and CDR2: SGHTA, FQGNSA. V dropped 5 bases and J dropped 5 bases, with 18 bases sitting between them. The CDR3 has 15 amino acids. CDR3 sequence: CASSPGRLSGTEAFF. The CDR3 bases are TGTGCCAGCAGCCCCGGACGCCTATCAGGGACTGAAGCTTTCTTT. The variable domain in full, completed from reference TRBV7-2 and TRBJ1-1, reads GAGVSQSPSNKVTEKGKDVELRCDPISGHTALYWYRQSLGQGLEFLIYFQGNSAPDKSGLPSDRFSAERTGGSVSTLTIQRTQQEDSAVYLCASSPGRLSGTEAFFGQGTRLTVV.

V and J are TRBV14 and TRBJ1-1; D remains ambiguous. The V gene lost 5 bases and the J gene lost 1 base, with 8 bases spanning the gap. CDR1 is SGHDN and CDR2 is FVKESK in the germline V gene. The CDR3 contains 13 residues. The CDR3 reads CASSRQPNTEAFF. The CDR3 DNA follows: TGTGCCAGCAGCAGGCAGCCGAACACTGAAGCTTTCTTT. The full variable domain, completed using reference TRBV14 and TRBJ1-1, is EAGVTQFPSHSVIEKGQTVTLRCDPISGHDNLYWYRRVMGKEIKFLLHFVKESKQDESGMPNNRFLAERTGGTYSTLKVQPAELEDSGVYFCASSRQPNTEAFFGQGTRLTVV.

The rearrangement uses TRBV9 and TRBJ2-7; possible D gene TRBD1, 5 bases. Between the trimmed V and J ends, which lost 0 bases and 0 bases, there was a span of 10 bases. The length of the CDR3 is 15 residues. CDR1 SGDLS and CDR2 YYNGEE come from the germline V gene. This CDR3 reads CASSVATGLSYEQYF. The DNA of the CDR3 is TGTGCCAGCAGCGTAGCTACAGGTCTCTCCTACGAGCAGTACTTC.

The V and J genes are TRBV6-1 and TRBJ2-1; the match to TRBD2 covers 11 bases. V gave up 2 bases and J gave up 7 bases; unmatched junction bases: 4. There are 15 residues in the CDR3. Germline V gene data show CDR1 as MNHNS and CDR2 as SASEGT. CDR3 loop: CASSERPSGGNEQFF. CDR3 in DNA: TGTGCCAGCAGTGAAAGGCCTAGCGGGGGGAATGAGCAGTTCTTC.

The chain has TRBV29-1 and TRBJ1-5; D remains ambiguous. The CDR3 loop spans 12 amino acids. The ends were cut back, 7 bases at V and 4 bases at J, with 11 bases in the middle. Germline CDR1 is SQVTM and CDR2 is ANQGSEA. The CDR3 spells CSAESENQPQHF. The CDR3 region has the DNA TGCAGCGCCGAGTCCGAGAATCAGCCCCAGCATTTT.

The rearrangement links TRBV25-1 to TRBJ2-5; the D is unclear. The CDR3 runs to 13 residues. The germline V gene encodes CDR1 MGHDK and CDR2 SYGVNS. Trimming took 6 bases from V and 3 from J, leaving 11 bases between them. The CDR3 protein is CASSVPGEETQYF. The CDR3 DNA reads TGTGCCAGCAGCGTTCCGGGTGAAGAGACCCAGTACTTC.

The sample holds a few counts of this clone. The rearrangement joins TRBV2 to TRBJ1-6; perhaps TRBD1 as D (5 bases). Trimming left V 1 base short and J 5 bases short, with 9 bases between. This CDR3 has 15 amino acids. The germline gives CDR1 SNHLY, CDR2 FYNNEI. The CDR3 nucleotides read TGTGCCAGCAGTGAAGGGGGCGTTGATAATTCACCCCTCCACTTT. Translating it yields CASSEGGVDNSPLHF. Supplemented by reference TRBV2 and TRBJ1-6, the full variable domain reads EPEVTQTPSHQVTQMGQEVILRCVPISNHLYFYWYRQILGQKVEFLVSFYNNEISEKSEIFDDQFSVERPDGSNFTLKIRSTKLEDSAMYFCASSEGGVDNSPLHFGNGTRLTVT.

V is TRBV29-1 and J is TRBJ1-2; unclear D gene. This CDR3 is built from 18 residues. Germline assignment: CDR1 SQVTM and CDR2 ANQGSEA. Trimming left V 0 bases short and J 2 bases short, with 22 bases between. Here the CDR3 DNA reads TGCAGCGTTGAAGATCAAATCTTCGCCGGCAGGAGAAACTATGGCTACACCTTC. It encodes CSVEDQIFAGRRNYGYTF.

This clone was detected only a few times. The V gene is TRBV11-2, the J gene TRBJ2-3; the D gene is possibly TRBD2 (5 bases). The CDR3 runs to 13 residues. Germline CDR1 is SGHAT and CDR2 is FQNNGV. V was clipped by 0 bases and J by 8 bases, with 9 bases between them. CDR3 sequence: CASSLDGGGTQYF. CDR3 nucleotides: TGTGCCAGCAGCTTAGATGGCGGAGGTACGCAGTATTTT.

The chain combines TRBV18 with TRBJ1-2, with D possibly matching TRBD1 (6 bases). CDR1 and CDR2 from the germline V gene are KGHSH and LQKENI. Trimming stripped 3 bases from V and 5 bases from J, with 10 bases between. The CDR3 has 13 residues. The CDR3 DNA reads TGTGCCAGCTCACCCGGAGGGGGGTATGGCTACACCTTC. Protein product: CASSPGGGYGYTF.

The CDR3 nucleotides read TGTGCCTGGAGTGTACACACTGAAGCTTTCTTT. Translation: CAWSVHTEAFF. The gene calls are TRBV30 and TRBJ1-1, with no clear D. Trimming took off 0 bases at V and 3 bases at J, with 2 bases between the two ends. Germline values: CDR1 GTSNPN, CDR2 SVGIG (reference sequence). The CDR3 totals 11 residues.

There are a few counts of this clone. The V gene is TRBV6-5, the J gene TRBJ1-1; TRBD1 is a possible D gene (5 bases). V shed 7 bases and J shed 7 bases, with 16 bases lying between them. The CDR3 loop spans 13 amino acids. The V gene's germline CDR1 is MNHEY and CDR2 SVGAGI. Here the CDR3 reads CASTHPGTFEAFF. CDR3 bases: TGTGCCAGCACTCACCCCGGGACGTTTGAAGCTTTCTTT.

The CDR3 DNA reads as TGCGCCAGCCGCGAGGCAGATACGCAGTATTTT. Its protein is CASREADTQYF. The gene calls are TRBV10-2 and TRBJ2-3; D uncertain. Germline V gene data show CDR1 as WSHSY and CDR2 as SAAADI. V was pared by 8 bases and J by 4 bases, with 7 bases between. This CDR3 region has 11 residues.

The chain recombines TRBV6-5 with TRBJ1-5; the D is unclear. This CDR3 has 13 residues. CDR1 and CDR2 (germline): MNHEY, SVGAGI. Trimming removed 4 bases at V and 7 bases at J, with 11 bases between. CDR3 in amino acids: CASSSTGRQPQHF. CDR3 in DNA: TGTGCCAGCAGTTCCACCGGAAGGCAGCCCCAGCATTTT.

V gene TRBV10-3 combines with J gene TRBJ2-5; 7 bases fit TRBD1. The CDR3 is made up of 13 amino acids. CDR1 ENHRY and CDR2 SYGVKD come from the germline V gene. V shed 6 bases, J shed 4 bases, and the junction held 5 bases outside the gene matches. CDR3 in amino acids: CAIRQQGSETQYF. As DNA, the CDR3 is TGTGCCATCAGGCAACAGGGGTCAGAGACCCAGTACTTC.

V and J are TRBV30 and TRBJ2-5, with D possibly TRBD1 on 6 matching bases. The CDR3 spans 13 residues. V lost 1 base and J lost 4, with 10 bases in between. Looked up from germline, CDR1 is GTSNPN and CDR2 is SVGIG (reference sequence). The CDR3 DNA sequence: TGTGCCTGGAGTGGGGGGCTCGGAGAGACCCAGTACTTC. The encoded protein is CAWSGGLGETQYF.

V usage is TRBV30 and J usage is TRBJ1-2; no reliable D call. The CDR3 totals 13 residues. In germline, CDR1 is GTSNPN, CDR2 SVGIG (reference sequence). V gave up 0 bases and J gave up 6 bases, with 11 bases separating them. CDR3 sequence reads: CAWSVLRAHGYTF. DNA for the CDR3: TGTGCCTGGAGTGTACTAAGGGCCCATGGCTACACCTTC.